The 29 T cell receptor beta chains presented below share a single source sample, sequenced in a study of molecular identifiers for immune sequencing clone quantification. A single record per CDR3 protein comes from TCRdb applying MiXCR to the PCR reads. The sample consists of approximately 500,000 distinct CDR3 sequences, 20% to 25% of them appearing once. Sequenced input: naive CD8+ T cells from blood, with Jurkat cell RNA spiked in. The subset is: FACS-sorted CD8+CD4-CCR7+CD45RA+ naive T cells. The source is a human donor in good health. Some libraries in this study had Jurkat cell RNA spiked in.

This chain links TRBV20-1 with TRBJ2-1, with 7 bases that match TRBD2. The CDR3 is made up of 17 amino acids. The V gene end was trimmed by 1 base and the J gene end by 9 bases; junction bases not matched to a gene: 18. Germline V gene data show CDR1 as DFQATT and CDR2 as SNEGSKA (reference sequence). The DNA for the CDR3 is TGCAGTGCTAGAGGGTGGACGGCGGGAGAACTTCTGAGTGAGCAGTTCTTC. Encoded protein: CSARGWTAGELLSEQFF.

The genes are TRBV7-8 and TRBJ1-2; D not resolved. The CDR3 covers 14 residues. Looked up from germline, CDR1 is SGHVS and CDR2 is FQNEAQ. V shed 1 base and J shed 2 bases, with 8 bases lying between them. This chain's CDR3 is CASSLVSKNYGYTF. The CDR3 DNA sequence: TGTGCCAGCAGCTTAGTATCCAAGAACTATGGCTACACCTTC.

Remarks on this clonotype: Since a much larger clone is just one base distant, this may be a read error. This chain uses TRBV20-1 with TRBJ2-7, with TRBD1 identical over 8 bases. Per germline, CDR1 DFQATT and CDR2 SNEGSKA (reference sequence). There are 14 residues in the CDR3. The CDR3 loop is CSARSTGVAYEQCF. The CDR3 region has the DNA TGCAGTGCTAGATCGACAGGGGTTGCCTACGAGCAGTGCTTC.

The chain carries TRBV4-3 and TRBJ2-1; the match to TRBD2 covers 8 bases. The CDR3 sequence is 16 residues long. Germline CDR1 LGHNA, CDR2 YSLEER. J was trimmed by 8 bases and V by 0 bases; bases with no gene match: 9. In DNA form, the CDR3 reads TGCGCCAGCAGCCAAGATACCGGGGGGGCCAGTGATGAGCAGTTCTTC. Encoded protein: CASSQDTGGASDEQFF.

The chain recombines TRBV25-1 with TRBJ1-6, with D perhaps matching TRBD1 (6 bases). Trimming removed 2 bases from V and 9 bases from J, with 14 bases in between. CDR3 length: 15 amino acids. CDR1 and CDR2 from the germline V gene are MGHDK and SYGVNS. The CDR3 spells CASSEGVQGSSPLHF. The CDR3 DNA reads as TGTGCCAGCAGTGAAGGTGTGCAGGGGAGTTCACCCCTCCACTTT.

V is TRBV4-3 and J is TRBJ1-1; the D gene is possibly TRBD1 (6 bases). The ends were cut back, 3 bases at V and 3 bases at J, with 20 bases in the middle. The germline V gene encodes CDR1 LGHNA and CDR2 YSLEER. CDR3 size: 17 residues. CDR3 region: CASSQDGGLPVDTEAFF. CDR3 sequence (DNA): TGCGCCAGCAGCCAGGACGGGGGCCTCCCTGTCGACACTGAAGCTTTCTTT.

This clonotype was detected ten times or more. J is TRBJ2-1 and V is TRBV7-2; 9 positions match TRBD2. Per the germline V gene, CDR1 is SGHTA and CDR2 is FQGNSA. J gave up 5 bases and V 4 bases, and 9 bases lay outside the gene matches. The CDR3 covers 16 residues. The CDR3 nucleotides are TGTGCCAGCAGCTCGTGGGCGGGGGGGCTCGACAATGAGCAGTTCTTC. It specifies CASSSWAGGLDNEQFF.

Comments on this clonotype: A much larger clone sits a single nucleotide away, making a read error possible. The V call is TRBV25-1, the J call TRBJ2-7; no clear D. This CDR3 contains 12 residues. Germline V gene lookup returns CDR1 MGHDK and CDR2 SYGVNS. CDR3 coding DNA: TGTGCCAGCAGTGATAACGTCTACAAGCAGTACTTC. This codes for CASSDNVYKQYF.

The CDR3 protein is CASSHTPVTSGITDTQYF. CDR3 nucleotide sequence: TGCGCCAGCAGCCACACACCCGTGACTAGCGGGATTACAGATACGCAGTATTTT. The rearrangement joins TRBV4-3 to TRBJ2-3; 11 bases are shared with TRBD2. The germline V gene has CDR1 LGHNA and CDR2 YSLEER. The CDR3 extends over 18 amino acids. V lost 3 bases to trimming and J lost 3 bases; unmatched junction nucleotides: 11.

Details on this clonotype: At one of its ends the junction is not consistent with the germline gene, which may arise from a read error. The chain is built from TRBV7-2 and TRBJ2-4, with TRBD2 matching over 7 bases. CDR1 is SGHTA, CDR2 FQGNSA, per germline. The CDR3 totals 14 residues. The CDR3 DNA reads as TGTGCCAGCAGCCTAGCGGTAGCCAAAAACATTCAGTACTTC. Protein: CASSLAVAKNIQYF.

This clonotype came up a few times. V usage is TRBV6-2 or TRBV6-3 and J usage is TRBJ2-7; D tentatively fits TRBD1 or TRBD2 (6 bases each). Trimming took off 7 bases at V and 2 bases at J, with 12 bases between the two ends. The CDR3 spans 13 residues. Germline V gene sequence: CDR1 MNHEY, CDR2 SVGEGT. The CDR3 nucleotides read TGTGCCAGCACCCATGGGGGGCCCTACGAGCAGTACTTC. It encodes CASTHGGPYEQYF.

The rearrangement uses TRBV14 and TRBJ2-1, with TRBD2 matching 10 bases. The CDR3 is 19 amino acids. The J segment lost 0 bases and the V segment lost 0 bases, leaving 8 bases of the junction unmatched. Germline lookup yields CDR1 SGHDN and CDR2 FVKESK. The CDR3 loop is CASSQEQREGRSSYNEQFF. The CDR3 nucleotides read TGTGCCAGCAGCCAAGAACAGCGGGAGGGCAGGAGCTCCTACAATGAGCAGTTCTTC.

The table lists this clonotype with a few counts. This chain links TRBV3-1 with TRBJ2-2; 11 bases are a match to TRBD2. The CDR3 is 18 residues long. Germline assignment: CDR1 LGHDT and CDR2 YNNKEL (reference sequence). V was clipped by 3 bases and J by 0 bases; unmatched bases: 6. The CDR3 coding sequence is TGTGCCAGCAGCCATCAAGGGGGACTAGCGGCGAACACCGGGGAGCTGTTTTTT. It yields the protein CASSHQGGLAANTGELFF.

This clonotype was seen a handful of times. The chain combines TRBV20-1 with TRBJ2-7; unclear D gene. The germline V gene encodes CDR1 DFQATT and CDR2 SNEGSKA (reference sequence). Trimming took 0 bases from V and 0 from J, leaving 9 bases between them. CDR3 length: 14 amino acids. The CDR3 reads CSARDHFSSYEQYF. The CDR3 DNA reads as TGCAGTGCTAGAGATCATTTTAGCTCCTACGAGCAGTACTTC.

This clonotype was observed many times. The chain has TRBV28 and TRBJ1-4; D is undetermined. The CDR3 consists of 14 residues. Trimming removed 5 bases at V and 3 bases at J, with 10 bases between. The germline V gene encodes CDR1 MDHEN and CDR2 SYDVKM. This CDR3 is CASSASQPNEKLFF. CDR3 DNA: TGTGCCAGCAGTGCATCGCAGCCTAATGAAAAACTGTTTTTT.

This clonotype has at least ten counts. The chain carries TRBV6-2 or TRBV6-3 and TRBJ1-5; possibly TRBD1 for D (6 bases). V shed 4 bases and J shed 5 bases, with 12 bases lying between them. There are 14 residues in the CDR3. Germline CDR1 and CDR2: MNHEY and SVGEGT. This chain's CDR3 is CASSSRGADQPQHF. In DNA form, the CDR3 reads TGTGCCAGCAGTTCCAGGGGAGCGGATCAGCCCCAGCATTTT.

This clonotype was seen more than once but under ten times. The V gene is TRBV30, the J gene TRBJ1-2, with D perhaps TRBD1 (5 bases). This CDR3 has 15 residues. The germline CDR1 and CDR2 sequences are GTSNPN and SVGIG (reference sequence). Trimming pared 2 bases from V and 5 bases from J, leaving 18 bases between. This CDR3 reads CAWSTTGGWGYGYTF. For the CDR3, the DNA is TGTGCCTGGAGTACAACAGGTGGATGGGGGTATGGCTACACCTTC.

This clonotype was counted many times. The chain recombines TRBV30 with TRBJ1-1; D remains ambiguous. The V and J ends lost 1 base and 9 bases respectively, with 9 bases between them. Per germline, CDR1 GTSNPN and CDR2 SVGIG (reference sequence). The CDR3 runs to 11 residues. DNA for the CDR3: TGTGCCTGGAGTGATCCCCCCCAAGCTTTCTTT. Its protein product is CAWSDPPQAFF. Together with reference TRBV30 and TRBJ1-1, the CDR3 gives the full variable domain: SQTIHQWPATLVQPVGSPLSLECTVEGTSNPNLYWYRQAAGRGLQLLFYSVGIGQISSEVPQNLSASRPQDRQFILSSKKLLLSDSGFYLCAWSDPPQAFFGQGTRLTVV.

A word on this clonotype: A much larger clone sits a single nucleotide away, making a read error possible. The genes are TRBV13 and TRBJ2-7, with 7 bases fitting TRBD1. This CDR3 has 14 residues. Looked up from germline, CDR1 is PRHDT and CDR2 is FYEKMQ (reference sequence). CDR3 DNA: TGTGCCAGCAGCCCGAGGGACAGTTACTACGTGCAGTACTTC. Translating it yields CASSPRDSYYVQYF.

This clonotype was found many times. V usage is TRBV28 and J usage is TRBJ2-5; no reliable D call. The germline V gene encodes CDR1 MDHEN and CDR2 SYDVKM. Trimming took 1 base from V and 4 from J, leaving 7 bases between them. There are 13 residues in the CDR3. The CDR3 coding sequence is TGTGCCAGCAGTTTATCTAGGGCAGAGACCCAGTACTTC. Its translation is CASSLSRAETQYF.

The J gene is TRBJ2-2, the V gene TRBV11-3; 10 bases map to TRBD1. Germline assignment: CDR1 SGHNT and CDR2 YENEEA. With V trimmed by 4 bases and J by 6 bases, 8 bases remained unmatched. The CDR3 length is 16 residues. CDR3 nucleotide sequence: TGTGCCAGCAGCTCCCGGGACAGGGGAGAGTCCGGGGAGCTGTTTTTT. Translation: CASSSRDRGESGELFF.

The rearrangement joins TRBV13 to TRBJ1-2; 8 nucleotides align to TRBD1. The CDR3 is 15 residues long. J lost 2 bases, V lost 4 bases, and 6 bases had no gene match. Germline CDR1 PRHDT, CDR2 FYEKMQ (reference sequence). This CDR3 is CASSSGQGLNYGYTF. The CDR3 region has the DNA TGTGCCAGCAGCTCCGGACAGGGACTAAACTATGGCTACACCTTC.

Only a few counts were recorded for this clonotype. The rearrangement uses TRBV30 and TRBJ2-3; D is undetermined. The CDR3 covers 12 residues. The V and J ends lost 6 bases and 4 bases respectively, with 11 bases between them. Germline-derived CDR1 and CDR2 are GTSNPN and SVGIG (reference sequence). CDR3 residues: CACREVADTQYF. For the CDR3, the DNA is TGTGCCTGTAGAGAGGTGGCAGATACGCAGTATTTT.

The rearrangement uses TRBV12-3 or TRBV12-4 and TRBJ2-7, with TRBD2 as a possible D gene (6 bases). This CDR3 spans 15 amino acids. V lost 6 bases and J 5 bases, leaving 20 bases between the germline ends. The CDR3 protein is CASSPLGLAWDEQYF. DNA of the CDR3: TGTGCCAGCAGCCCCCTTGGGCTAGCGTGGGACGAGCAGTACTTC.

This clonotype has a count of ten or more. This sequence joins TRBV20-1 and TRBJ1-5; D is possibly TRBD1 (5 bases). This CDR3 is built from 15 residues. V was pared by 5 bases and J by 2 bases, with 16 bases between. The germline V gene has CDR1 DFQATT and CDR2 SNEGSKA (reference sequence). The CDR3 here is CSAGQGHMGNQPQHF. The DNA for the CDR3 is TGCAGTGCTGGACAAGGGCATATGGGCAATCAGCCCCAGCATTTT.

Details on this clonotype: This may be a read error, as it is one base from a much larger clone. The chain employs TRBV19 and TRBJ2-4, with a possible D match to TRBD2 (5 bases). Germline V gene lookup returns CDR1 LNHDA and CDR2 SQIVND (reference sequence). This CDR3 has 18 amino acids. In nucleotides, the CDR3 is TGTGCCAGTAGTATAGGGCTAGCCGCCACCCTAGCCAAAAACACTCAGTACTTC. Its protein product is CASSIGLAATLAKNTQYF.

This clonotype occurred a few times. In nucleotides, the CDR3 is TGTGCCAGCAGCAAAAGCGGGGGAGGCGAGCAGTACTTC. Translating it yields CASSKSGGGEQYF. The chain combines TRBV7-7 with TRBJ2-7; the match to TRBD2 covers 8 bases. CDR1 is SSHAT and CDR2 is FNYEAQ in the germline V gene (reference sequence). CDR3 length equals 13 residues. J was trimmed by 6 bases and V by 5 bases; bases with no gene match: 6.

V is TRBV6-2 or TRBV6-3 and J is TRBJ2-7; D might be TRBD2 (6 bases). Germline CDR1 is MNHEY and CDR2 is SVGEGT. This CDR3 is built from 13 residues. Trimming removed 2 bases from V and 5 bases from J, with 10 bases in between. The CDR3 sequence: CASSYVSGHEQYF. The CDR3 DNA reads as TGTGCCAGCAGTTACGTGAGCGGGCACGAGCAGTACTTC.

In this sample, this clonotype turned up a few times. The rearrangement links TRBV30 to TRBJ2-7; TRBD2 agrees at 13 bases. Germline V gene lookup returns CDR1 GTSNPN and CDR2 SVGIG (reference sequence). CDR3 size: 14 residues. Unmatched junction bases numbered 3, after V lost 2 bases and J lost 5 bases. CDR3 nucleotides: TGTGCCTGGAGTAGACTAGCGGGGGGCCACGAGCAGTACTTC. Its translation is CAWSRLAGGHEQYF.